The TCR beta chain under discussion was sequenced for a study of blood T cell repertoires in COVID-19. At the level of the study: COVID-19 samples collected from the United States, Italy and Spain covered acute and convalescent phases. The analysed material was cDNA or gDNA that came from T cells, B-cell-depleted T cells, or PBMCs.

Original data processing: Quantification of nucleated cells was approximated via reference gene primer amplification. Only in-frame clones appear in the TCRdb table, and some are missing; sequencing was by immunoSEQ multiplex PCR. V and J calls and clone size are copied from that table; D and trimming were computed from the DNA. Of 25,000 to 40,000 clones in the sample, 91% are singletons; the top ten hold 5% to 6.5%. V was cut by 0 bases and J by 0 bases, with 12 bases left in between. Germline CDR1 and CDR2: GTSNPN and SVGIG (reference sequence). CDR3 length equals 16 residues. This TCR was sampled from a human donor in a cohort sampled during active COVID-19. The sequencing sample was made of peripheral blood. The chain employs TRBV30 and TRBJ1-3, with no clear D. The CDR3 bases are TGTGCCTGGAGTGTATGGGAGGGCTTCTCTGGAAACACCATATATTTT. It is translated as CAWSVWEGFSGNTIYF.